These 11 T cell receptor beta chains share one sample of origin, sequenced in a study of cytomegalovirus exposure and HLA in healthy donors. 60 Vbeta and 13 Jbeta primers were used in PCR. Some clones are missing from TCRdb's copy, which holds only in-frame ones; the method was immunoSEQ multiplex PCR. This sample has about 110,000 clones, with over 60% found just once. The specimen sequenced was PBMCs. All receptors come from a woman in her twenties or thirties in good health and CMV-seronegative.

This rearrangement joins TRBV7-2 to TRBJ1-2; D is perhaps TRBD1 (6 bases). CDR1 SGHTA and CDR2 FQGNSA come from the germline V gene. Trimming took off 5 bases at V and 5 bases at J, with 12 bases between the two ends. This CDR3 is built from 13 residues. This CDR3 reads CASSPGVSYGYTF. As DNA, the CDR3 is TGTGCCAGCAGCCCAGGGGTTAGTTATGGCTACACCTTC.

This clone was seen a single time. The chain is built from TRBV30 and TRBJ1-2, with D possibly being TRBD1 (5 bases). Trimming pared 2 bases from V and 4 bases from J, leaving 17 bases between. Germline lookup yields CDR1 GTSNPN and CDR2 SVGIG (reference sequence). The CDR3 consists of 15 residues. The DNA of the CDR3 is TGTGCCTGGAGTCGCGTGGCGGGGGACTCCTATGGCTACACCTTC. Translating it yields CAWSRVAGDSYGYTF.

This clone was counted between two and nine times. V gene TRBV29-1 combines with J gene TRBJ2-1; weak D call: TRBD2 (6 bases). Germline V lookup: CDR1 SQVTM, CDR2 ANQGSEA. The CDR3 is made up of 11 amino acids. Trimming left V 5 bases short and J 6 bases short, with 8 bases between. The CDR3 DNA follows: TGCAGCGTTAGGCGGGGCAATGAGCAGTTCTTC. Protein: CSVRRGNEQFF.

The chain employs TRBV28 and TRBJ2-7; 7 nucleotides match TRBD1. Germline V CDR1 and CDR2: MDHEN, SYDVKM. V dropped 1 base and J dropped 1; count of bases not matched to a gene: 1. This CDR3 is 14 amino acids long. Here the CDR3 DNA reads TGTGCCAGCAGTTTATCCAGGGGGTCCTACGAGCAGTACTTC. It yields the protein CASSLSRGSYEQYF.

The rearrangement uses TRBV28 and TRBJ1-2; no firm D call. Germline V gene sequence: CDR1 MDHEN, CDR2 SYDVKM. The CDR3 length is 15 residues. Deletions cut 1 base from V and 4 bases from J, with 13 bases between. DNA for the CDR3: TGTGCCAGCAGTTTATATTGGGCAGCAACCTATGGCTACACCTTC. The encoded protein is CASSLYWAATYGYTF.

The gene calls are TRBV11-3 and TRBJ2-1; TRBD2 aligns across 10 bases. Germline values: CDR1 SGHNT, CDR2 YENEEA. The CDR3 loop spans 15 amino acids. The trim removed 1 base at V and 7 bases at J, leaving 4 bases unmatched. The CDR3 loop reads CASSLVAGGNNEQFF. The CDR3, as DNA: TGTGCCAGCAGCTTAGTAGCGGGAGGTAATAATGAGCAGTTCTTC.

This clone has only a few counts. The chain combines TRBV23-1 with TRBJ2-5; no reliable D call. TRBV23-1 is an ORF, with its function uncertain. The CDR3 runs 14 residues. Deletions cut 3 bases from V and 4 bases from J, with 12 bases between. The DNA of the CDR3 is TGCGCCAGCAGTCAGGAGTCTGTTAGAGAGACCCAGTACTTC. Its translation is CASSQESVRETQYF.

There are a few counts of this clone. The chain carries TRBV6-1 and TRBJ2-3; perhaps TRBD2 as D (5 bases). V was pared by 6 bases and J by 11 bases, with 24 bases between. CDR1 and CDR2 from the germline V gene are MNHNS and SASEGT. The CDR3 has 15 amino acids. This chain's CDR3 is CASSGGQAPSSRQYF. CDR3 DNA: TGTGCCAGCAGCGGCGGGCAGGCCCCATCCAGTAGGCAGTATTTT.

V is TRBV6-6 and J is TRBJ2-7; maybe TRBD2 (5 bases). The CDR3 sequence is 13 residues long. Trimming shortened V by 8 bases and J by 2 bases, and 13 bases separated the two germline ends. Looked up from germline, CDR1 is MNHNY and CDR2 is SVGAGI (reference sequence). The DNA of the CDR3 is TGTGCCAGCTCTCGCGGGCAAGCCTACGAGCAGTACTTC. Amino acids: CASSRGQAYEQYF.

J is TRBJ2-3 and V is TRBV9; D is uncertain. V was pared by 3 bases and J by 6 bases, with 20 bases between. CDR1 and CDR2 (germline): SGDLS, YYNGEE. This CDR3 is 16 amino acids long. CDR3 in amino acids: CASSATLVVRRDTQYF. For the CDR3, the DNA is TGTGCCAGCAGCGCCACCTTGGTAGTGCGTCGGGATACGCAGTATTTT.

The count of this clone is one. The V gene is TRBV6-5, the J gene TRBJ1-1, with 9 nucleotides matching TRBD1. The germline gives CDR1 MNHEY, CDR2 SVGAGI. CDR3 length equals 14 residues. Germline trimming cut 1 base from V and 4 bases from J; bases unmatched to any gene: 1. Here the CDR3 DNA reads TGTGCCAGCAGTTACTTGGACAGGGGCACTGAAGCTTTCTTT. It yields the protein CASSYLDRGTEAFF.